This T cell receptor beta chain was found in a study of cytomegalovirus exposure and HLA in healthy donors. Study results and caveats: CMV serostatus was the sole immune exposure information available. In vitro checks showed that a few CMV-associated chains really do target CMV antigens. In a later analysis, at a false discovery rate of 0.05, roughly 16,000 TCR beta sequences matched HLA alleles. An ancestry cluster, one associated with Asian ancestry, reportedly showed fewer N-insertions than the roughly 700-donor mean in a later analysis.

Researchers ran the PCR with 60 Vbeta and 13 Jbeta primers. Here immunoSEQ multiplex PCR was the method, and the copy in TCRdb shows in-frame clones only, minus some. The table shows about 190,000 clones, with around 79% occurring only once. Regarding this clone: As yet, its antigen is unknown.

V was clipped by 1 base and J by 4 bases, with 13 bases between them. The CDR3 extends over 15 amino acids. Looked up from germline, CDR1 is SGHDN and CDR2 is FVKESK. This chain joins TRBV14 and TRBJ1-2; D is undetermined. The clonotype comes from a woman aged 45-65 years in good health and CMV-seronegative. The specimen sequenced was PBMCs. The CDR3 region is CASSQVNVVTYGYTF. CDR3 coding DNA: TGTGCCAGCAGCCAAGTTAATGTAGTAACCTATGGCTACACCTTC.